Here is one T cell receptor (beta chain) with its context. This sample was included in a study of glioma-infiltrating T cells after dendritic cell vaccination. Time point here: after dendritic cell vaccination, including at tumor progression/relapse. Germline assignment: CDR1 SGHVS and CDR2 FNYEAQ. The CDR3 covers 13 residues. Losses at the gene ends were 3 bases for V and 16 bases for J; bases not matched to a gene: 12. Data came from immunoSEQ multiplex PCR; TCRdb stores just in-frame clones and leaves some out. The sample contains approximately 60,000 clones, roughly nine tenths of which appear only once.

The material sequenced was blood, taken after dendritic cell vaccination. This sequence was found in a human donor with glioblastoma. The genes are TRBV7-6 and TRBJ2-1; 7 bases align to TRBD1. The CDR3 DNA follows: TGTGCCAGCAGCTTGACCAACCCGGGACAGAGATTCTTC. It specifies CASSLTNPGQRFF.